The source of this T cell receptor (beta chain) is a study of shared clonotypes between healthy human individuals. Study summary: Donors consisted of a couple of women and a few men between 18 and 49. Notes on the study in general: Memory subsets had estimated richness that was generally smaller than that of naive subsets. Only blood was sampled; tissue repertoires likely differ.

The naive CD8 fraction comprised CD45RO-negative cells positively selected for CCR7 and excluded terminally differentiated effector memory CD45RA+ cells. The germline gives CDR1 WNHNN, CDR2 SYGVQD (reference sequence). The CDR3 sequence is 13 residues long. Trimming pared 6 bases from V and 8 bases from J, leaving 15 bases between. This clone has only a few counts. The antigen is not known. The assay used deep level. Here immunoSEQ multiplex PCR was the method, and the copy in TCRdb shows in-frame clones only, minus some. The data show millions of clones, with roughly 95% seen just once and 0.9% to 1.4% held by the top ten.

This receptor was taken from a young man in good health. The V and J genes are TRBV10-1 and TRBJ2-3; tentatively, D is TRBD2 (5 bases). The sequencing sample was made of naive CD8+ T cells sorted from blood. CDR3 coding DNA: TGCGCCAGCAGCGTGAGCCGAGAGGGTACGCAGTATTTT. Encoded protein: CASSVSREGTQYF.